Sequencing of this TCR beta chain was carried out in a study of shared clonotypes between healthy human individuals. Per the original data handling: As immunoSEQ supplied junction-only sequences (without quality scores), filtering differed. Method: immunoSEQ multiplex PCR; TCRdb's copy keeps in-frame clones and lacks some. V, J and clone size are taken as reported in that table, and D and trimming were inferred from the DNA itself. Of fewer than 1.6 million clones listed, around 98.5% are singletons. V dropped 5 bases and J dropped 4; count of bases not matched to a gene: 19. CDR3 length: 21 residues. Germline CDR1 and CDR2: SGHTA and FQGTGA.

Sequenced input: naive CD4+ T cells sorted from blood. Indicated subset: CD45RA+ positively selected. The sequence derives from a man between 25 and 39 years old in good health. This chain links TRBV7-3 with TRBJ2-1, with 14 bases identical to TRBD2. The CDR3 region is CASSGYPRLAGGPVEYNEQFF. In DNA, the CDR3 is TGTGCCAGCAGCGGATATCCGCGACTAGCGGGAGGGCCGGTGGAGTACAATGAGCAGTTCTTC. Combining the CDR3 with reference TRBV7-3 and TRBJ2-1 gives the whole variable domain GAGVSQTPSNKVTEKGKYVELRCDPISGHTALYWYRQSLGQGPEFLIYFQGTGAADDSGLPNDRFFAVRPEGSVSTLKIQRTERGDSAVYLCASSGYPRLAGGPVEYNEQFFGPGTRLTVL.